This passage covers 8 T cell receptor beta chains from one sample sequenced in a study of blood T cell repertoires in COVID-19. Clones were read by immunoSEQ multiplex PCR, and TCRdb kept only the in-frame ones, dropping some. The data show approximately 470,000 clones, with about 90% seen just once and approximately 0.7% held by the top ten. Sequencing used PBMCs or T cells enriched from blood (not recorded which). The receptors stem from a woman under 30 who had recovered from COVID-19.

The sample holds many counts of this clone. In DNA form, the CDR3 reads TGTGCCAGCAGTGACTCGACAGGGGTCGGGGAGCTGTTTTTT. Residues: CASSDSTGVGELFF. The V gene is TRBV6-4, the J gene TRBJ2-2; TRBD1 matches 8 bases. This CDR3 contains 14 residues. Germline trimming cut 0 bases from V and 7 bases from J; bases unmatched to any gene: 1. Germline assignment: CDR1 MRHNA and CDR2 SNTAGT.

The chain uses TRBV5-6 and TRBJ2-2, with 13 positions matching TRBD2. Losses at the gene ends were 3 bases for V and 6 bases for J; bases not matched to a gene: 5. The CDR3 loop spans 16 amino acids. Germline lookup yields CDR1 SGHDT and CDR2 YYEEEE. Here the CDR3 DNA reads TGTGCCAGCAGCTCGCTGACTAGCGGGGGGCCCGGGGAGCTGTTTTTT. Its protein is CASSSLTSGGPGELFF.

The genes are TRBV5-5 and TRBJ2-1; 9 positions agree with TRBD1. This CDR3 is 17 amino acids long. Trimming cost V 4 bases and J 6 bases; bases outside gene matches: 14. CDR1 SGHKS and CDR2 YYEKEE come from the germline V gene (reference sequence). The CDR3 DNA reads TGTGCCAGCAGCGACCTCACCGGGACAGGGTTTACCAATGAGCAGTTCTTC. Protein: CASSDLTGTGFTNEQFF.

The chain combines TRBV7-3 with TRBJ1-2, with a weak D call TRBD1 (6 bases). This CDR3 contains 15 residues. Germline CDR1 and CDR2: SGHTA and FQGTGA. The ends were cut back, 3 bases at V and 5 bases at J, with 16 bases in the middle. CDR3 region: CASSFGATQGYGYTF. CDR3 DNA sequence: TGTGCCAGCAGCTTCGGGGCGACCCAGGGGTATGGCTACACCTTC.

The rearrangement joins TRBV5-6 to TRBJ1-6; D is undetermined. This CDR3 has 16 amino acids. Germline V gene lookup returns CDR1 SGHDT and CDR2 YYEEEE. With 4 bases removed from V and 0 bases from J, the gap between germline ends came to 11 bases. The CDR3 reads CASSVLTDSYNSPLHF. The CDR3 nucleotides are TGTGCCAGCAGCGTGCTGACTGACTCCTATAATTCACCCCTCCACTTT.

In its sample, this clone was seen once. The V call is TRBV5-1, the J call TRBJ1-2; the match to TRBD1 covers 8 bases. V dropped 2 bases and J dropped 8; count of bases not matched to a gene: 11. Looked up from germline, CDR1 is SGHRS and CDR2 is YFSETQ. The CDR3 totals 15 residues. CDR3 region: CASSLGDRGEVGYTF. In nucleotides, the CDR3 is TGCGCCAGCAGCTTAGGCGACAGGGGAGAGGTAGGCTACACCTTC.

The V gene is TRBV3-1 (or the pseudogene TRBV3-2), the J gene TRBJ2-7; TRBD2 matches 15 bases. CDR3 length: 19 amino acids. V lost 4 bases to trimming and J lost 2 bases; unmatched junction nucleotides: 12. Germline-derived CDR1 and CDR2 are LGHDT and YNNKEL (reference sequence). CDR3 in amino acids: CASSLRPGLAGGPPYEQYF. The CDR3 nucleotides are TGTGCCAGCAGCCTTCGCCCGGGACTAGCGGGGGGCCCACCCTACGAGCAGTACTTC.

J is TRBJ1-3 and V is TRBV7-9, with D maybe TRBD1 (5 bases). Germline V lookup: CDR1 SEHNR, CDR2 FQNEAQ (reference sequence). Trimming stripped 2 bases from V and 4 bases from J, with 12 bases between. The CDR3 consists of 15 residues. The CDR3 region is CASSLLGVRGNTIYF. In DNA, the CDR3 is TGTGCCAGCAGCTTATTAGGGGTGAGGGGAAACACCATATATTTT.